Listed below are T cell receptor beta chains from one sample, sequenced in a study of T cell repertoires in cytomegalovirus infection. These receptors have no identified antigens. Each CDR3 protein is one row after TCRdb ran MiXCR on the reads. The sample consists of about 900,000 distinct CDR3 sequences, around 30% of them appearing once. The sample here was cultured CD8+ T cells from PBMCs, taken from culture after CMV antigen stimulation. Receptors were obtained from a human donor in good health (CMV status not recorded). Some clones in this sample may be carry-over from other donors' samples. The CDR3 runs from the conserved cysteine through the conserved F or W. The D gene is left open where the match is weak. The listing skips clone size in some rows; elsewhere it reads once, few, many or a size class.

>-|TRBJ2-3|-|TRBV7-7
TGTGCTAGCAGCTTACTTCCGGGGAGCACAGATACGCAGTATTTT
CASSLLPGSTDTQYF
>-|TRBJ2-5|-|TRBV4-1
TGCGCCAGCAGCGCAGCGACGGGTCGGGAGACCCAGTACTTC
CASSAATGRETQYF
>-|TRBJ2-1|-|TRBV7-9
TGTGCCAGCAGCTTCAGGGAGGGGGGCGACAATGAGCAGTTCTTC
CASSFREGGDNEQFF
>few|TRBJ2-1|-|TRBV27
TGTGCCGTTGCTAGCGCCGACAATGAGCAGTTCTTC
CAVASADNEQFF
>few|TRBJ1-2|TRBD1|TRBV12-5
TGTGCTAGTGGTACAGGGGCGCACTATGGCTACACCTTC
CASGTGAHYGYTF
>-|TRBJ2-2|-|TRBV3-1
TGTGCCAGCAGCCCACTTGGCAGCACCGGGGAGCTGTTTTTT
CASSPLGSTGELFF
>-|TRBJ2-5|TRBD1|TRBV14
TGTGCCAGCAGCCAAAAGACAGGGGGAATGGAGACCCAGTACTTC
CASSQKTGGMETQYF
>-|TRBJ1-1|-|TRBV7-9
TGTGCCAGCAGCTTAGGCCCCTCTGAATACACTGAAGCTTTCTTT
CASSLGPSEYTEAFF
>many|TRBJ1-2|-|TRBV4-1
TGCGCCAGCAGCCAGAACAGGCTAGGGAACTATGGCTACACCTTC
CASSQNRLGNYGYTF
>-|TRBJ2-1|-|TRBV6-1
TGTGCCCTTTGGGCCCTGCCCCTCAATAGATACAATGAGCAGTTCTTC
CALWALPLNRYNEQFF
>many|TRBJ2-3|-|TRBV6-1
TGTGCCAGCAGTGTTAGTCAGTGGTGGAAGGACTCAGATACGCAGTATTTT
CASSVSQWWKDSDTQYF
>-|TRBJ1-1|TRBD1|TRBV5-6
TGTGCCAGCAGCACGACAGGGGGCTTTCTTGAGAACACTGAAGCTTTCTTT
CASSTTGGFLENTEAFF
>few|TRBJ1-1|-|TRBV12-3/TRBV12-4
TGTGCCAGCAGTGCAGCCCGGAACACTGAAGCTTTCTTT
CASSAARNTEAFF
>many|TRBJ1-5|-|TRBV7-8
TGTGCCAGCAGCTTAATAACAGGTCCTGATCGGCCCCAGCATTTT
CASSLITGPDRPQHF
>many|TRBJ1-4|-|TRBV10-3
TGTGCCATCCGACCAAAACTGTTTTTT
CAIRPKLFF
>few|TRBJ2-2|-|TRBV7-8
TGTGCCAGCAGCTTAGAGAGCTGGGAGCTGTTTTTT
CASSLESWELFF
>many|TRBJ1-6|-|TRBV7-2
TGTGGCCAGTTCCGGGGGTATAATTCACCCCTCCACTTT
CGQFRGYNSPLHF
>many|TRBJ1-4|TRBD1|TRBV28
TGTGCCAGCAGTTTGACAGGGACTAATGAAAAACTGTTTTTT
CASSLTGTNEKLFF
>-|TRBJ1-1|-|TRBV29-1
TGCAGCGACGGACGGAACGGCCCTGAAGCTTTCTTT
CSDGRNGPEAFF
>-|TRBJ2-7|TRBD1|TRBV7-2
TGTGCCAGCAGCGGATACAGGGGGCTCTCCTACGAGCAGTACTTC
CASSGYRGLSYEQYF
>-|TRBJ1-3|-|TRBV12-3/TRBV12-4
TGTGCCAGCAGTTTATTTGGGAGTGCTGGAAACACCATGTATTTT
CASSLFGSAGNTMYF
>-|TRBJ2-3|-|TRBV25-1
TGTGCCAGCGGCCACAGGGAGACAGATACGCAGTATTTT
CASGHRETDTQYF
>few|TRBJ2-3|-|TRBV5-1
TGCGCCAGCAGCTGGGACCACACAGATACGCAGTATTTT
CASSWDHTDTQYF
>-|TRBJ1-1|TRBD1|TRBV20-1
TGCAGTGCTACATGGACAGGGGGCGGTACTGAAGCTTTCTTT
CSATWTGGGTEAFF
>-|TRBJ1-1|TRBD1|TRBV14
TGTGCCAGCAGCCACCGGACAGGGGGCTTTTTAACTGAAGCTTTCTTT
CASSHRTGGFLTEAFF
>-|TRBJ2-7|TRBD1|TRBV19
TGTGCCAGTAGTAGGGGGACAGCCAGCTCCTACGAGCAGTACTTC
CASSRGTASSYEQYF
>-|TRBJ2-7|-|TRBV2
TGTGCCAGCAGTGTGGGCCCCGGGCAGACCTACGAGCAGTACTTC
CASSVGPGQTYEQYF
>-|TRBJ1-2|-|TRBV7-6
TGTGCCAGCAGCCTCAATCGGCCTTATGGCTACACCTTC
CASSLNRPYGYTF
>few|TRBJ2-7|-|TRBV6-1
TGTGCCAGCAGCGGAGGACGGATCTACGAGCAGTACTTC
CASSGGRIYEQYF
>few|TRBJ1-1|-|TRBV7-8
TGTGCCAGCAGCTCGGCATTAGAGGTAAACACTGAAGCTTTCTTT
CASSSALEVNTEAFF
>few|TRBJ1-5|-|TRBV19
TGTGCCAGTAGCCTGACCCGAAATGACCTTCGGCCCCAGCATTTT
CASSLTRNDLRPQHF
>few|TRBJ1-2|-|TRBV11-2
TGTGCCAGCCCACACCTCCGGGGACCCTATGGCTACACCTTC
CASPHLRGPYGYTF
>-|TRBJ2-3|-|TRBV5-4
TGTGCCAGCAGTGTAATAGCGGAGCCCACAGATACGCAGTATTTT
CASSVIAEPTDTQYF
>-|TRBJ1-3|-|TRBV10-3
TGTGCCGCCTGGACAGTCAACTCTGGAAACACCATATATTTT
CAAWTVNSGNTIYF
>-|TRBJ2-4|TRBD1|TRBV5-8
TGTGCCAGAAGTTCGGGACAGGGAAGATACCCCAAAAACATTCAGTACTTC
CARSSGQGRYPKNIQYF
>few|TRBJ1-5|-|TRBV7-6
TGTGCCAGCAGCCCATTAGCTATACCGGGTCAGCCCCAGCATTTT
CASSPLAIPGQPQHF
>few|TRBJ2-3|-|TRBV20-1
TGCAGTGCTAGAGAAGGGGGCACAGATACGCAGTATTTT
CSAREGGTDTQYF
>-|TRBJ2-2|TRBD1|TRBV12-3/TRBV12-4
TGTGCCAGCACCCTCTCGGGACAGGGGGCCCCCGGGGAGCTGTTTTTT
CASTLSGQGAPGELFF
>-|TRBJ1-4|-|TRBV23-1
TGCGCCAGCAGTCAGCCTTCGCGGACCTCCTCAACTAATGAAAAACTGTTTTTT
CASSQPSRTSSTNEKLFF
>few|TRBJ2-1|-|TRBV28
TGTGCCAGCAGTTTTAGCTCGGGGGCAGGGGTCAATGAGCAGTTCTTC
CASSFSSGAGVNEQFF
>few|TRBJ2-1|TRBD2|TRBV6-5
TGTGCCAGCAGTTACGGGGGGGAGCGCTCCTACAATGAGCAGTTCTTC
CASSYGGERSYNEQFF
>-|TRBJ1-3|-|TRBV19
TGTGCCAGTGCAACTGGAGAACATGGAAACACCATATATTTT
CASATGEHGNTIYF
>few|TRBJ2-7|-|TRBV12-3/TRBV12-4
TGTGCCAGCAGTCAGGGCCCCCCCTACGAGCAGTACTTC
CASSQGPPYEQYF
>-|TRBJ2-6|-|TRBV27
TGTGCCAGCAGACTGGCGACAGTTTTCACTGGGGCCAACGTCCTGACTTTC
CASRLATVFTGANVLTF
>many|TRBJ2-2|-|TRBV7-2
TGTGCCAGCAGCCCGGGTTTTGGGAACACCGGGGAGCTGTTTTTT
CASSPGFGNTGELFF
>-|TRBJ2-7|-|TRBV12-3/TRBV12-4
TGTGCCAGCAGTTTAGGGAAACGATTTCCCTACGAGCAGTACTTC
CASSLGKRFPYEQYF